Each of the 18 T cell receptor beta chains below was sequenced from the same sample in a study of cytomegalovirus exposure and HLA in healthy donors. In the PCR, 60 Vbeta and 13 Jbeta primers were used. Assay: immunoSEQ multiplex PCR; the TCRdb copy retains only in-frame clones and omits some. The sample includes around 140,000 clones, roughly 80% of them seen just once. The sequenced sample was PBMCs. The source is a female donor in good health and CMV-seronegative.

The chain links TRBV2 to TRBJ1-2, with 7 bases aligning to TRBD1. J lost 4 bases, V lost 5 bases, and 7 bases had no gene match. The germline V gene encodes CDR1 SNHLY and CDR2 FYNNEI. The CDR3 has 14 amino acids. The CDR3 DNA follows: TGTGCCAGCAGTAGGGGACAGAGCTCCTATGGCTACACCTTC. It specifies CASSRGQSSYGYTF.

This clone came up a few times. The rearrangement links TRBV6-4 to TRBJ1-5, with 7 nucleotides matching TRBD1. Germline CDR1 MRHNA, CDR2 SNTAGT. CDR3 length equals 14 residues. V was clipped by 6 bases and J by 7 bases; unmatched bases: 9. CDR3 in amino acids: CASSADRVKQPQHF. The CDR3 nucleotides are TGTGCCAGCAGCGCCGACAGGGTCAAACAGCCCCAGCATTTT.

The chain employs TRBV19 and TRBJ2-7, with D perhaps TRBD2 (7 bases). CDR3 length equals 15 residues. V was clipped by 1 base and J by 5 bases, with 15 bases between them. Germline values: CDR1 LNHDA, CDR2 SQIVND (reference sequence). The chain's CDR3 is CASSIVATGRDEQYF. For the CDR3, the DNA is TGTGCCAGTAGTATAGTGGCCACAGGGAGGGACGAGCAGTACTTC.

The chain couples TRBV20-1 to TRBJ2-5; TRBD2 agrees at 7 bases. CDR3 length: 11 residues. Germline CDR1 DFQATT, CDR2 SNEGSKA (reference sequence). V lost 3 bases, J lost 5 bases, and 0 bases stayed unmatched. The CDR3 protein is CSARGGETQYF. CDR3 sequence (DNA): TGCAGTGCTAGGGGGGGGGAGACCCAGTACTTC.

This sequence joins TRBV7-9 and TRBJ1-3; possibly TRBD1 for D (6 bases). The V end lost 6 bases, the J end lost 2 bases, and 14 bases lay between the germline ends. The CDR3 has 15 residues. Germline lookup yields CDR1 SEHNR and CDR2 FQNEAQ (reference sequence). The CDR3: CASSLSGTTGNTIYF. CDR3 DNA sequence: TGTGCCAGCAGTTTATCCGGGACAACTGGAAACACCATATATTTT.

This clone was observed a few times. The chain carries TRBV6-1 and TRBJ2-7; tentatively, D is TRBD2 (5 bases). With 6 bases removed from V and 3 bases from J, the gap between germline ends came to 15 bases. Germline V gene lookup returns CDR1 MNHNS and CDR2 SASEGT. The length of the CDR3 is 14 residues. The CDR3 reads CASRAGGSVYEQYF. The DNA for the CDR3 is TGTGCCAGCAGAGCCGGAGGAAGTGTCTACGAGCAGTACTTC.

This clone appeared a few times. This chain uses TRBV6-6 with TRBJ2-3; 8 bases match TRBD1. V shed 2 bases, J shed 5 bases, and the junction held 6 bases outside the gene matches. CDR3 size: 15 residues. From germline, CDR1 is MNHNY and CDR2 SVGAGI (reference sequence). This chain's CDR3 is CASSYPGQGLDTQYF. CDR3 DNA: TGTGCCAGCAGTTACCCCGGACAGGGATTAGATACGCAGTATTTT.

The V call is TRBV6-6, the J call TRBJ2-4; TRBD1 is a possible D gene (5 bases). The V and J ends lost 4 bases and 6 bases respectively, with 7 bases between them. CDR3 length: 12 amino acids. From germline, CDR1 is MNHNY and CDR2 SVGAGI (reference sequence). CDR3 bases: TGTGCCAGCAGTTTTCAGGGAAACATTCAGTACTTC. Translated: CASSFQGNIQYF.

The gene calls are TRBV6-5 and TRBJ1-2; 7 nucleotides align to TRBD1. Germline V CDR1 and CDR2: MNHEY, SVGAGI. V lost 7 bases and J lost 4; bases outside the gene matches: 6. The CDR3 sequence is 13 residues long. The CDR3 coding sequence is TGTGCCAGCACACAGGGGCGCACCTATGGCTACACCTTC. This translates into CASTQGRTYGYTF.

V usage is TRBV14 and J usage is TRBJ2-1, with D hard to call. The CDR3 spans 13 residues. V gave up 4 bases and J gave up 8 bases, with 12 bases separating them. Germline V gives CDR1 SGHDN, CDR2 FVKESK. Here the CDR3 DNA reads TGTGCCAGCAGCCTTGCTTGGAGAGATGAGCAGTTCTTC. Protein: CASSLAWRDEQFF.

This clone was recorded at least ten times. The V and J genes are TRBV11-3 and TRBJ1-1; D is ambiguous. V was pared by 4 bases and J by 6 bases, with 12 bases between. Germline CDR1 SGHNT, CDR2 YENEEA. This CDR3 is 13 amino acids long. The CDR3 is CASSSPRLAEAFF. The CDR3 DNA reads as TGTGCCAGCAGCTCTCCGCGTTTGGCTGAAGCTTTCTTT.

This chain uses TRBV5-1 with TRBJ2-7; TRBD2 is a possible D gene (5 bases). The germline V and J ends were trimmed by 6 bases and 4 bases, with 14 bases remaining between them. Per the germline V gene, CDR1 is SGHRS and CDR2 is YFSETQ. The CDR3 runs to 13 residues. CDR3 loop: CASTTRAGYEQYF. The CDR3 bases are TGCGCCAGCACCACAAGGGCGGGTTACGAGCAGTACTTC.

This clone was counted between two and nine times. The CDR3, as DNA: TGTGCCAGCAGTCCGGACAGGGGTTCCATGGGGGGGCCCTCGATGTCTAACTATGGCTACACCTTC. This sequence encodes CASSPDRGSMGGPSMSNYGYTF. The chain employs TRBV27 and TRBJ1-2, with 9 bases aligning to TRBD1. The CDR3 extends over 22 amino acids. With V trimmed by 5 bases and J by 0 bases, 25 bases remained unmatched. Germline CDR1 reads MNHEY; CDR2 reads SMNVEV (reference sequence).

The chain links TRBV7-3 to TRBJ2-6; D is perhaps TRBD1 (5 bases). The CDR3 runs 15 residues. The V end lost 7 bases, the J end lost 0 bases, and 10 bases lay between the germline ends. CDR1 and CDR2 (germline): SGHTA, FQGTGA. CDR3 amino acids: CASKLTASGANVLTF. The CDR3 bases are TGTGCCAGCAAACTGACAGCCTCTGGGGCCAACGTCCTGACTTTC.

To note about this clone: This sample also contains other DNA sequences that code for the same CDR3. The V gene is TRBV6-1, the J gene TRBJ1-1; 9 bases line up with TRBD1. Germline V gene data show CDR1 as MNHNS and CDR2 as SASEGT. This CDR3 contains 14 residues. V was pared by 6 bases and J by 3 bases, with 5 bases of the junction left unmatched. CDR3 nucleotides: TGTGCCAGCAGACACAGGGGGCGGGACACTGAAGCTTTCTTT. Protein product: CASRHRGRDTEAFF.

This chain connects TRBV9 to TRBJ2-2; D uncertain. This CDR3 contains 16 residues. V lost 0 bases and J lost 0, with 9 bases in between. Per germline, CDR1 SGDLS and CDR2 YYNGEE. The CDR3: CASSVDPGANTGELFF. CDR3 DNA sequence: TGTGCCAGCAGCGTAGATCCAGGCGCGAACACCGGGGAGCTGTTTTTT.

This chain links TRBV6-1 with TRBJ2-7; TRBD2 agrees at 9 bases. Looked up from germline, CDR1 is MNHNS and CDR2 is SASEGT. CDR3 length: 15 amino acids. With V trimmed by 2 bases and J by 2 bases, 4 bases remained unmatched. CDR3: CASSEPGLATYEQYF. In nucleotides, the CDR3 is TGTGCCAGCAGTGAACCGGGACTAGCAACCTACGAGCAGTACTTC.

The V and J genes are TRBV5-1 and TRBJ2-2; no firm D call. V dropped 4 bases and J dropped 0 bases, with 10 bases sitting between them. This CDR3 region has 15 residues. Looked up from germline, CDR1 is SGHRS and CDR2 is YFSETQ. The CDR3, as DNA: TGCGCCAGCAGCCCCACGGTAGCGAACACCGGGGAGCTGTTTTTT. Amino acids: CASSPTVANTGELFF.